What follows are 28 T cell receptor beta chains derived from one specimen sequenced in a study of CD8 T cells in Susac syndrome. It was with random hexamers that 0.5 to 1 ug RNA was reverse transcribed. From the immunoSEQ multiplex PCR reads, TCRdb called clonotypes with MiXCR, one entry per CDR3 protein. This sample yields 160,000 or so distinct CDR3 sequences, of which about 94% are seen a single time; roughly 0.2% belongs to the top ten. Sequencing was done on a sample of CD8+ T cells from PBMCs. The receptors stem from a human donor with multiple sclerosis.

This clonotype was seen once. The CDR3 is CSVGNPGQGIHNEQFF. For the CDR3, the DNA is TGCAGCGTTGGCAATCCGGGACAGGGGATCCACAATGAGCAGTTCTTC. The chain recombines TRBV29-1 with TRBJ2-1; 10 bases are a match to TRBD1. This CDR3 spans 16 amino acids. The V segment lost 4 bases and the J segment 5 bases; nucleotides outside the gene matches: 11. Per the germline V gene, CDR1 is SQVTM and CDR2 is ANQGSEA.

The J gene is TRBJ2-4, the V gene TRBV28, with TRBD2 matching 10 bases. Germline lookup yields CDR1 MDHEN and CDR2 SYDVKM. The CDR3 totals 14 residues. Unmatched junction bases numbered 6, after V lost 5 bases and J lost 8 bases. The CDR3 DNA sequence: TGTGCCAGCAGTGAGCGGGGGGGGCAGGACATTCAGTACTTC. It specifies CASSERGGQDIQYF.

The chain joins TRBV9 to TRBJ2-3; 9 nucleotides align to TRBD2. The CDR3 length is 14 residues. In germline, CDR1 is SGDLS, CDR2 YYNGEE. The junction had 7 bases not matched to a gene; V was cut back by 5 bases and J by 6 bases. CDR3 residues: CASSAGGGADTQYF. CDR3 sequence (DNA): TGTGCCAGCAGTGCCGGCGGGGGGGCGGATACGCAGTATTTT. The full variable domain, its missing parts supplied by reference TRBV9 and TRBJ2-3, is DSGVTQTPKHLITATGQRVTLRCSPRSGDLSVYWYQQSLDQGLQFLIQYYNGEERAKGNILERFSAQQFPDLHSELNLSSLELGDSALYFCASSAGGGADTQYFGPGTRLTVL.

The CDR3 nucleotides are TGCAGCGTTGAAGGACGGTCCTCTGGAAACACCATATATTTT. Protein product: CSVEGRSSGNTIYF. The chain links TRBV29-1 to TRBJ1-3; no definite D call. V was pared by 1 base and J by 0 bases, with 7 bases between. The CDR3 is 14 amino acids. Per the germline V gene, CDR1 is SQVTM and CDR2 is ANQGSEA.

The rearrangement uses TRBV6-2 or TRBV6-3 and TRBJ2-3; D not certain. Germline values: CDR1 MNHEY, CDR2 SVGEGT. There are 13 residues in the CDR3. V gave up 6 bases and J gave up 1 base, with 8 bases separating them. CDR3 coding DNA: TGTGCCAGCAGGGCCGGCGGCACAGATACGCAGTATTTT. This sequence encodes CASRAGGTDTQYF.

The chain carries TRBV5-6 and TRBJ1-1, with D possibly TRBD1 on 5 matching bases. The CDR3 sequence is 15 residues long. Germline V gene data show CDR1 as SGHDT and CDR2 as YYEEEE. Trimming removed 0 bases at V and 0 bases at J, with 9 bases between. The CDR3 bases are TGTGCCAGCAGCTTGGCCCCAGGGTTGAACACTGAAGCTTTCTTT. Amino acid sequence: CASSLAPGLNTEAFF. The whole variable domain, filled in from reference TRBV5-6 and TRBJ1-1, reads DAGVTQSPTHLIKTRGQQVTLRCSPKSGHDTVSWYQQALGQGPQFIFQYYEEEERQRGNFPDRFSGHQFPNYSSELNVNALLLGDSALYLCASSLAPGLNTEAFFGQGTRLTVV.

This rearrangement joins TRBV27 to TRBJ1-4, with no clear D. Germline lookup yields CDR1 MNHEY and CDR2 SMNVEV (reference sequence). V was shortened by 9 bases and J by 7 bases, with 15 bases between the two germline ends. CDR3 length: 13 amino acids. This chain's CDR3 is CASWRKWGEKLFF. For the CDR3, the DNA is TGTGCCAGTTGGCGGAAATGGGGTGAAAAACTGTTTTTT. The full variable domain, rest sourced from reference TRBV27 and TRBJ1-4, is EAQVTQNPRYLITVTGKKLTVTCSQNMNHEYMSWYRQDPGLGLRQIYYSMNVEVTDKGDVPEGYKVSRKEKRNFPLILESPSPNQTSLYFCASWRKWGEKLFFGSGTQLSVL.

The chain employs TRBV7-9 and TRBJ1-6; D is perhaps TRBD1 (5 bases). V was shortened by 7 bases and J by 6 bases, with 10 bases between the two germline ends. Germline CDR1 SEHNR, CDR2 FQNEAQ (reference sequence). This CDR3 contains 13 residues. The CDR3 region is CASTQGGNSPLHF. The CDR3 DNA reads as TGTGCCAGCACTCAGGGCGGTAATTCACCCCTCCACTTT.

This chain joins TRBV20-1 and TRBJ2-3; possibly TRBD2 for D (6 bases). The CDR3 runs 16 residues. Between the trimmed V and J ends, which lost 1 base and 2 bases, there was a span of 16 bases. The germline V gene encodes CDR1 DFQATT and CDR2 SNEGSKA (reference sequence). The CDR3 nucleotides read TGCAGTGCTAGAGGTCGGCGGGGACGAATCACAGATACGCAGTATTTT. It encodes CSARGRRGRITDTQYF.

The chain has TRBV18 and TRBJ1-4; 8 bases line up with TRBD1. Trimming cost V 2 bases and J 7 bases; bases outside gene matches: 6. The CDR3 sequence is 15 residues long. Germline V gene sequence: CDR1 KGHSH, CDR2 LQKENI. This CDR3 is CASSPSGGTGEKLFF. CDR3 sequence (DNA): TGTGCCAGCTCACCATCAGGGGGCACGGGTGAAAAACTGTTTTTT.

The chain employs TRBV20-1 and TRBJ1-1; the D is unclear. Per germline, CDR1 DFQATT and CDR2 SNEGSKA (reference sequence). V lost 2 bases and J 2 bases, leaving 9 bases between the germline ends. The CDR3 is made up of 13 amino acids. CDR3 amino acids: CSARFWGNTEAFF. CDR3 DNA: TGCAGTGCTAGATTTTGGGGAAACACTGAAGCTTTCTTT.

This chain uses TRBV30 with TRBJ2-7; the match to TRBD1 covers 9 bases. This CDR3 contains 14 residues. The germline gives CDR1 GTSNPN, CDR2 SVGIG (reference sequence). V lost 5 bases and J lost 2; bases outside the gene matches: 7. The CDR3 coding sequence is TGTGCCTGGGCCCCCGGGACAGGGCCCTACGAGCAGTACTTC. It is translated as CAWAPGTGPYEQYF.

The chain carries TRBV7-9 and TRBJ2-7, with 10 bases lining up with TRBD2. V shed 7 bases and J 3 bases; nucleotides not matched to a gene: 6. Per germline, CDR1 SEHNR and CDR2 FQNEAQ (reference sequence). This CDR3 contains 14 residues. The CDR3 DNA is TGTGCCAGCAAGATAGCGGGGGGCAACTACGAGCAGTACTTC. The encoded protein is CASKIAGGNYEQYF.

This clonotype was detected once. The rearrangement links TRBV15 to TRBJ2-1; tentative D call: TRBD1 (6 bases). Trimming left V 4 bases short and J 1 base short, with 8 bases between. The CDR3 totals 14 residues. The V gene's germline CDR1 is LNHNV and CDR2 YYDKDF (reference sequence). The CDR3 sequence: CATSTGASYNEQFF. The CDR3 DNA is TGTGCCACCAGCACAGGGGCGTCCTACAATGAGCAGTTCTTC.

The rearrangement links TRBV2 to TRBJ1-5, with TRBD1 matching 8 bases. CDR3 size: 13 residues. Germline values: CDR1 SNHLY, CDR2 FYNNEI. With 6 bases clipped from V and 6 bases from J, the junction kept 4 bases outside the gene matches. As DNA, the CDR3 is TGTGCCAGCAGCACAGGGGGAGGTCAGCCCCAGCATTTT. Its protein product is CASSTGGGQPQHF. Drawing the rest from reference TRBV2 and TRBJ1-5, the complete variable domain is EPEVTQTPSHQVTQMGQEVILRCVPISNHLYFYWYRQILGQKVEFLVSFYNNEISEKSEIFDDQFSVERPDGSNFTLKIRSTKLEDSAMYFCASSTGGGQPQHFGDGTRLSIL.

V is TRBV30 and J is TRBJ2-3; D is undetermined. Trimming pared 4 bases from V and 1 base from J, leaving 6 bases between. The CDR3 loop spans 12 amino acids. Germline lookup yields CDR1 GTSNPN and CDR2 SVGIG (reference sequence). The CDR3 spells CAWIVGTDTQYF. The CDR3 DNA reads as TGTGCCTGGATTGTGGGCACAGATACGCAGTATTTT.

About this clonotype itself: The limits of the CDR3 on the DNA are not certain, so only TCRdb's listed CDR3 is given. The V gene is TRBV7-5, the J gene TRBJ2-5; the table's D call, TRBD1, was not checked against the DNA. TRBV7-5 is designated a pseudogene. The CDR3 numbers 19 amino acids, ends counted. The CDR3 loop reads CISVSEACGTGGPGETQYF.

The DNA of the CDR3 is TGCAGCGCCGGGCGGCAGGGGGTACTATGGGGCTACACCTTC. Encoded protein: CSAGRQGVLWGYTF. The chain links TRBV29-1 to TRBJ1-2, with TRBD1 matching over 7 bases. Trimming took 7 bases from V and 8 from J; bases not matched to a gene: 16. Germline CDR1 reads SQVTM; CDR2 reads ANQGSEA. The CDR3 loop spans 14 amino acids.

The chain links TRBV4-1 to TRBJ1-1; D is possibly TRBD1 (6 bases). This CDR3 spans 17 amino acids. The V gene's germline CDR1 is MGHRA and CDR2 YSYEKL. V was cut by 0 bases and J by 10 bases, with 24 bases left in between. Written as DNA, the CDR3 is TGCGCCAGCAGCCAAGAAGGGGGGGCGCAGGGCCTTTCGGTAGCTTTCTTT. This encodes CASSQEGGAQGLSVAFF.

The rearrangement links TRBV7-9 to TRBJ2-1; tentative D call: TRBD2 (5 bases). The length of the CDR3 is 12 residues. Germline lookup yields CDR1 SEHNR and CDR2 FQNEAQ (reference sequence). Between the trimmed V and J ends, which lost 4 bases and 8 bases, there was a span of 9 bases. The CDR3 region has the DNA TGTGCCAGCAGCTCTCAGGAGGATGAGCAGTTCTTC. It codes for CASSSQEDEQFF. Combining the CDR3 with reference TRBV7-9 and TRBJ2-1 gives the whole variable domain DTGVSQNPRHKITKRGQNVTFRCDPISEHNRLYWYRQTLGQGPEFLTYFQNEAQLEKSRLLSDRFSAERPKGSFSTLEIQRTEQGDSAMYLCASSSQEDEQFFGPGTRLTVL.

The chain uses TRBV20-1 and TRBJ2-1; 10 nucleotides match TRBD1. CDR1 DFQATT and CDR2 SNEGSKA come from the germline V gene (reference sequence). The V and J ends lost 1 base and 7 bases, in that order; junction bases with no gene match: 4. This CDR3 is built from 14 residues. In nucleotides, the CDR3 is TGCAGTGCTAGAGGGGACAGGGGCGTGAATGAGCAGTTCTTC. Protein: CSARGDRGVNEQFF.

The rearrangement links TRBV24-1 to TRBJ2-2, with 7 bases fitting TRBD2. The CDR3 loop spans 16 amino acids. J gave up 4 bases and V 1 base, and 5 bases lay outside the gene matches. Germline V CDR1 and CDR2: KGHDR, SFDVKD. The CDR3 here is CATSDFRGEGTGELFF. The CDR3 bases are TGTGCCACCAGTGATTTCCGGGGGGAAGGCACCGGGGAGCTGTTTTTT.

The chain is built from TRBV30 and TRBJ1-2; unclear D gene. The V gene lost 5 bases and the J gene lost 2 bases, with 18 bases spanning the gap. There are 15 residues in the CDR3. The germline CDR1 and CDR2 sequences are GTSNPN and SVGIG (reference sequence). This CDR3 is CAWFAREGRNYGYTF. DNA of the CDR3: TGTGCCTGGTTTGCTCGAGAGGGTAGAAACTATGGCTACACCTTC.

The chain recombines TRBV14 with TRBJ1-1; D is ambiguous. This CDR3 spans 13 amino acids. Germline V gene lookup returns CDR1 SGHDN and CDR2 FVKESK. The germline V and J ends were trimmed by 5 bases and 2 bases, with 9 bases remaining between them. This CDR3 is CASSDTVNTEAFF. The CDR3 bases are TGTGCCAGCAGCGATACAGTTAACACTGAAGCTTTCTTT.

The chain couples TRBV3-1 to TRBJ2-7, with a tentative D call TRBD2 (6 bases). With 3 bases removed from V and 3 bases from J, the gap between germline ends came to 15 bases. The CDR3 consists of 15 residues. Germline CDR1 and CDR2: LGHDT and YNNKEL (reference sequence). Here the CDR3 DNA reads TGTGCCAGCAGCCAGGGACTTACACAGAACTACGAGCAGTACTTC. Encoded protein: CASSQGLTQNYEQYF.

The J gene is TRBJ2-3, the V gene TRBV7-9; D call uncertain. CDR3 length equals 12 residues. Germline V lookup: CDR1 SEHNR, CDR2 FQNEAQ (reference sequence). V was pared by 7 bases and J by 5 bases, with 10 bases between. The CDR3 spells CASKKFQDTQYF. The CDR3 DNA is TGTGCCAGCAAGAAATTCCAAGATACGCAGTATTTT.

The rearrangement links TRBV9 to TRBJ1-2; D is undetermined. This CDR3 contains 12 residues. Germline loops: CDR1 SGDLS, CDR2 YYNGEE. Between the trimmed V and J ends, which lost 5 bases and 6 bases, there was a span of 11 bases. The CDR3: CASRRAIDGYTF. DNA of the CDR3: TGTGCCAGCAGAAGGGCTATAGATGGCTACACCTTC. The whole variable domain, filled in from reference TRBV9 and TRBJ1-2, reads DSGVTQTPKHLITATGQRVTLRCSPRSGDLSVYWYQQSLDQGLQFLIQYYNGEERAKGNILERFSAQQFPDLHSELNLSSLELGDSALYFCASRRAIDGYTFGSGTRLTVV.

The gene calls are TRBV20-1 and TRBJ2-1; 9 bases map to TRBD2. Germline CDR1 is DFQATT and CDR2 is SNEGSKA (reference sequence). V gave up 6 bases and J gave up 2 bases; unmatched junction bases: 5. The CDR3 contains 14 residues. The CDR3 DNA follows: TGCAGTGCCCCTAGCGGGAACACCTACAATGAGCAGTTCTTC. Its translation is CSAPSGNTYNEQFF.